This T cell receptor beta chain emerged from a study of cytomegalovirus exposure and HLA in healthy donors. Study summary: There were about 86 million unique TCRs (from HLA-typed donors) in an early data release.

Study-wide findings and caveats: Most sequenced TCRs were rare (though some public TCRs occurred in many donors). A later analysis linked a missense DCLRE1C variant to TCR beta V- and J-gene trimming.

The PCR was carried out with 60 Vbeta primers and 13 Jbeta primers. Original analysis: Some 9.9 million of some 80 million unique TCR beta chains were shared, per a later count. The table came from immunoSEQ multiplex PCR; TCRdb's copy has only in-frame clones and leaves some out. V, J and clone size derive from that table, while D and trimming were established from the DNA sequence. This sample's table reports 150,000 to 200,000 clones. As regards this clone: Its specificity is unknown.

Germline CDR1 reads MNHEY; CDR2 reads SVGAGI. This CDR3 spans 13 amino acids. Trimming removed 5 bases from V and 2 bases from J, with 9 bases in between. The rearrangement joins TRBV6-5 to TRBJ1-2; unclear D gene. The source material was PBMCs. The sequence came from an older woman in good health and CMV-seronegative. CDR3 sequence: CASSQSGNYGYTF. In nucleotides, the CDR3 is TGTGCCAGCAGTCAATCGGGGAACTATGGCTACACCTTC.